Each of the 24 T cell receptor beta chains below was sequenced from the same sample in a study of monozygotic twins with inflammatory bowel disease. TCRdb re-called the 5' RACE reads; one entry per CDR3 protein, DNA not given. The sample is made up of 140,000 to 150,000 distinct CDR3 sequences, and the top ten hold roughly 1.2% of it. Sequencing was performed on blood. Every receptor here comes from a human donor with ulcerative colitis or Crohn's disease, or a healthy co-twin of an affected twin (not recorded which).

The chain carries TRBV11-2 and TRBJ1-6; checking the TCRdb D call of TRBD1 is not possible without DNA. The CDR3 extends over 14 amino acids. CDR1 and CDR2 from the germline V gene are SGHAT and FQNNGV. The CDR3 sequence is CASSSQGGNSPLHF.

J is TRBJ2-1 and V is TRBV28. The CDR3 is 14 amino acids. Germline V gives CDR1 MDHEN, CDR2 SYDVKM. The CDR3 loop reads CASTTLHAYNEQFF. Complete variable domain (other parts from reference TRBV28 and TRBJ2-1): DVKVTQSSRYLVKRTGEKVFLECVQDMDHENMFWYRQDPGLGLRLIYFSYDVKMKEKGDIPEGYSVSREKKERFSLILESASTNQTSMYLCASTTLHAYNEQFFGPGTRLTVL.

The chain carries TRBV5-1 and TRBJ2-2; TCRdb calls TRBD1, which cannot be checked without DNA. The CDR3 sequence is 16 residues long. Germline V gives CDR1 SGHRS, CDR2 YFSETQ. CDR3 loop: CASSPKRTGNTGELFF.

The chain recombines TRBV6-6 with TRBJ2-5. CDR3 length: 12 residues. CDR1 and CDR2 (germline): MNHNY, SVGAGI (reference sequence). CDR3 loop: CASSYSQETQYF.

This chain's CDR3 is CASRGSSDTQYF. V is TRBV2 and J is TRBJ2-3; TCRdb names TRBD2, which stays unverified in the absence of DNA. Looked up from germline, CDR1 is SNHLY and CDR2 is FYNNEI. The CDR3 is 12 amino acids.

The rearrangement links TRBV5-6 to TRBJ2-2; lacking DNA, the TRBD1 call made by TCRdb goes unchecked. The CDR3 is 14 amino acids. Germline values: CDR1 SGHDT, CDR2 YYEEEE. The CDR3 spells CASSYRAGAGELFF.

V and J are TRBV9 and TRBJ1-5; the D gene TCRdb calls, TRBD1, cannot be checked with no DNA. Germline V gene sequence: CDR1 SGDLS, CDR2 YYNGEE. The CDR3 runs to 15 residues. The CDR3 spells CASSAGQHSNQPQHF.

The genes are TRBV29-1 and TRBJ2-2; TCRdb's D gene call, TRBD1, goes unchecked for lack of DNA. This CDR3 is built from 15 residues. In germline, CDR1 is SQVTM, CDR2 ANQGSEA. The CDR3 sequence: CSVRTGGAWTGELFF.

The J gene is TRBJ1-2, the V gene TRBV30; TCRdb's assignment of TRBD1 cannot be checked, as there is no DNA. The CDR3 is 16 amino acids. CDR1 GTSNPN and CDR2 SVGIG come from the germline V gene (reference sequence). The CDR3 loop is CAWSVRARAGGYGYTF.

The chain links TRBV20-1 to TRBJ1-1; TCRdb reports TRBD1, a call that lacks DNA to check it against. The CDR3 extends over 14 amino acids. From germline, CDR1 is DFQATT and CDR2 SNEGSKA (reference sequence). The chain's CDR3 is CSARKGQPFTEAFF.

The chain uses TRBV5-4 and TRBJ1-3; lacking DNA, the TRBD1 call made by TCRdb goes unchecked. The germline V gene encodes CDR1 SGHNT and CDR2 YYREEE (reference sequence). The CDR3 runs to 16 residues. The CDR3 loop is CASSPRTARSGNTIYF.

CDR3 sequence: CASSRQWGNEKLFF. The J gene is TRBJ1-4, the V gene TRBV7-9; TCRdb lists TRBD1, though no DNA is available to test this call. The germline V gene encodes CDR1 SEHNR and CDR2 FQNEAQ (reference sequence). The CDR3 length is 14 residues.

J is TRBJ2-6 and V is TRBV5-1. The CDR3 extends over 16 amino acids. Germline assignment: CDR1 SGHRS and CDR2 YFSETQ. CDR3 sequence reads: CASSLAELAGANVLTF.

The V call is TRBV29-1, the J call TRBJ2-3; TCRdb lists TRBD2, though no DNA is available to test this call. CDR3 size: 15 residues. The germline V gene has CDR1 SQVTM and CDR2 ANQGSEA. CDR3 amino acids: CSATGLAGKADTQYF.

This rearrangement joins TRBV20-1 to TRBJ2-3; the D call of TRBD2 rests on TCRdb alone, since no DNA is present to check it. The CDR3 runs to 15 residues. Germline V gene lookup returns CDR1 DFQATT and CDR2 SNEGSKA (reference sequence). CDR3 amino acids: CSARPWTSFPDTQYF.

This rearrangement joins TRBV7-9 to TRBJ1-6. Germline V gene data show CDR1 as SEHNR and CDR2 as FQNEAQ (reference sequence). The CDR3 covers 14 residues. The CDR3 sequence is CASSFEAKRSPLHF. The full variable domain, its missing parts supplied by reference TRBV7-9 and TRBJ1-6, is DTGVSQNPRHKITKRGQNVTFRCDPISEHNRLYWYRQTLGQGPEFLTYFQNEAQLEKSRLLSDRFSAERPKGSFSTLEIQRTEQGDSAMYLCASSFEAKRSPLHFGNGTRLTVT.

The rearrangement uses TRBV4-1 and TRBJ1-1. The length of the CDR3 is 14 residues. Germline values: CDR1 MGHRA, CDR2 YSYEKL. CDR3: CASSQSRYNTEAFF.

The chain carries TRBV7-3 and TRBJ2-2; the D call of TRBD1 rests on TCRdb alone, since no DNA is present to check it. CDR3 size: 16 residues. Germline V gene sequence: CDR1 SGHTA, CDR2 FQGTGA. The CDR3 sequence is CASRSGAGANTGELFF.

The V call is TRBV7-2, the J call TRBJ2-1; lacking DNA, the TRBD2 call made by TCRdb goes unchecked. The CDR3 is made up of 15 amino acids. CDR1 SGHTA and CDR2 FQGNSA come from the germline V gene. CDR3: CASSLRLAGGREQFF.

The chain joins TRBV6-1 to TRBJ1-1. This CDR3 contains 13 residues. CDR1 MNHNS and CDR2 SASEGT come from the germline V gene. The CDR3 region is CASSRTQTTEAFF.

The chain joins TRBV5-1 to TRBJ2-2; the D call from TCRdb, TRBD1, cannot be confirmed without DNA. Germline CDR1 and CDR2: SGHRS and YFSETQ. The CDR3 is 16 amino acids. CDR3 region: CASSLVTGGSTGELFF.

The genes are TRBV5-1 and TRBJ2-2; TCRdb lists TRBD2, though no DNA is available to test this call. The CDR3 runs to 14 residues. Germline V lookup: CDR1 SGHRS, CDR2 YFSETQ. CDR3 sequence reads: CASSLTSGTGELFF.

The V call is TRBV28, the J call TRBJ2-7. Germline-derived CDR1 and CDR2 are MDHEN and SYDVKM. CDR3 length equals 14 residues. CDR3 sequence: CASSLYRSSYEQYF.

This sequence joins TRBV18 and TRBJ1-1. The CDR3 runs 15 residues. Germline lookup yields CDR1 KGHSH and CDR2 LQKENI. The CDR3 loop reads CASSPPFQKNTEAFF.